These 2 T cell receptor beta chains came from one sample sequenced in a study of cytomegalovirus exposure and HLA in healthy donors (dated by TCRdb to about 2017). Preparation of the library involved the immunoSEQ multiplex PCR assay. Drawn from immuneACCESS, this table holds only the in-frame rearrangements with V and J called that TCRdb kept. Clones are partly lost; checked studies trace under half to an unresolved V gene and leave the rest unexplained. Across this sample there are approximately 140,000 clones, with around 84% seen only once. Approximately 10% of the sample is taken by the ten largest. Sequenced input: PBMCs. These TCRs come from a man aged 18 to 29 in good health and CMV-seropositive.

This clone was recorded a few times. The chain employs TRBV7-6 and TRBJ2-1; TRBD1 agrees at 11 bases. Germline values: CDR1 SGHVS, CDR2 FNYEAQ. V lost 4 bases, J lost 2 bases, and 1 base stayed unmatched. There are 15 residues in the CDR3. The CDR3 nucleotides read TGTGCCAGCAGCTCGGGACAGGGGGCCTACAATGAGCAGTTCTTC. Translating it yields CASSSGQGAYNEQFF.

This rearrangement joins TRBV29-1 to TRBJ1-1; TRBD1 might be the D (6 bases). The germline V and J ends were trimmed by 2 bases and 1 base, with 14 bases remaining between them. The germline V gene has CDR1 SQVTM and CDR2 ANQGSEA. This CDR3 is 15 amino acids long. In nucleotides, the CDR3 is TGCAGCGTTGAAAGATACAGGGTGGCGAACACTGAAGCTTTCTTT. This sequence encodes CSVERYRVANTEAFF.